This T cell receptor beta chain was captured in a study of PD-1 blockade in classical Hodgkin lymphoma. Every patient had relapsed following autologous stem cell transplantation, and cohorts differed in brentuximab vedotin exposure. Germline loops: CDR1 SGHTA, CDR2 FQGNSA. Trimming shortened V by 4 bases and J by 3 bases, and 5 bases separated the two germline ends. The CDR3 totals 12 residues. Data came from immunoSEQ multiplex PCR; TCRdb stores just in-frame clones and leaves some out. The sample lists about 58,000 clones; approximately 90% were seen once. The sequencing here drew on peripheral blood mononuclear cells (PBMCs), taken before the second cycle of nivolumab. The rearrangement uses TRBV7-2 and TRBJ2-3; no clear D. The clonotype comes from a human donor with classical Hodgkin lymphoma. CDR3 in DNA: TGTGCCAGCAGCTGGGGAACAGATACGCAGTATTTT. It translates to CASSWGTDTQYF. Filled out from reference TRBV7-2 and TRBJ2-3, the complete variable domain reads GAGVSQSPSNKVTEKGKDVELRCDPISGHTALYWYRQSLGQGLEFLIYFQGNSAPDKSGLPSDRFSAERTGGSVSTLTIQRTQQEDSAVYLCASSWGTDTQYFGPGTRLTVL.